This section outlines one TCR beta chain sequence together with its context. Authors' analysis steps: Reference gene primer amplification gave estimated nucleated cell counts. TCRdb keeps only in-frame clones here, not all; method: immunoSEQ multiplex PCR. That table supplies the V and J calls and clone size; D and trimming were determined from the DNA. The sample holds fewer than 200,000 clones, approximately 84% seen once. The data derive from a study of blood T cell repertoires in COVID-19. Study-wide background: Both acute and convalescent COVID-19 samples were obtained from the United States, Italy and Spain. The cDNA or gDNA used as material had been derived from T cells, B-cell-depleted T cells, or PBMCs.

CDR3 length: 18 amino acids. V lost 5 bases to trimming and J lost 7 bases; unmatched junction nucleotides: 13. The germline V gene encodes CDR1 SEHNR and CDR2 FQNEAQ (reference sequence). Sample: peripheral blood. The chain links TRBV7-9 to TRBJ2-1; 14 bases align to TRBD2. This clonotype was sampled from a man aged 35 to 55 who had recovered from COVID-19. DNA of the CDR3: TGTGCCAGCAGCCAAAAATCACCGGGACTAGCGGGAGCTAATGAGCAGTTCTTC. Residues: CASSQKSPGLAGANEQFF.